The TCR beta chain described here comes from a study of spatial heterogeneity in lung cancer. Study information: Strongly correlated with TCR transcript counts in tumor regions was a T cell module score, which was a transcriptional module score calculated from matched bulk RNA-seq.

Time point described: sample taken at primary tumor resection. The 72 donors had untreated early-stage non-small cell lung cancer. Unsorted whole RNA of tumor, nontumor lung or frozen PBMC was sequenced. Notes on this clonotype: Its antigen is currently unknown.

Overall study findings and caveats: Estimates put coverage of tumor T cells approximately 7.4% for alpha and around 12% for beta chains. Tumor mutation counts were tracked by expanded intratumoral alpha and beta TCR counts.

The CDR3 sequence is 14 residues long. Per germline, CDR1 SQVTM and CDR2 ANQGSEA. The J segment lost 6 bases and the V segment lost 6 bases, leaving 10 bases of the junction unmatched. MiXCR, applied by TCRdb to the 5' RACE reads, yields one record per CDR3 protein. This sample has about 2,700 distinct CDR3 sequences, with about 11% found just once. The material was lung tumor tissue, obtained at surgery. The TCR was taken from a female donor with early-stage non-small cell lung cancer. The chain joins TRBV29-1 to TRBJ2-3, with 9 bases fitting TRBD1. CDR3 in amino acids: CSVTGGANRDTQYF. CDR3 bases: TGCAGCGTCACAGGGGGCGCCAATCGGGATACGCAGTATTTT.